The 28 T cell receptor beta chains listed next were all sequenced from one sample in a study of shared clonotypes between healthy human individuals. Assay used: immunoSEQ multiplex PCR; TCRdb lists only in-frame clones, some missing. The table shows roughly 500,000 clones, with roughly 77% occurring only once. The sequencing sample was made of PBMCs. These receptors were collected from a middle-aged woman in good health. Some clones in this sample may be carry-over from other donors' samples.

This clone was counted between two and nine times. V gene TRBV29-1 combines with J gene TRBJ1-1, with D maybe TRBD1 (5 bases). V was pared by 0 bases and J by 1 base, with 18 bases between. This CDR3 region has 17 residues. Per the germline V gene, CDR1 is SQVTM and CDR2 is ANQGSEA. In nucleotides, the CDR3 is TGCAGCGTTGAAGATCCCGGGGCCACCCAAGGGAACACTGAAGCTTTCTTT. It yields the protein CSVEDPGATQGNTEAFF.

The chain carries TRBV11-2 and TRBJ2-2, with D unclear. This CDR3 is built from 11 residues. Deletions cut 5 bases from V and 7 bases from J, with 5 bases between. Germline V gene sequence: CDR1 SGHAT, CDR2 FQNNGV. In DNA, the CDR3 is TGTGCCAGCAGCCGGTACGGGGAGCTGTTTTTT. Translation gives CASSRYGELFF.

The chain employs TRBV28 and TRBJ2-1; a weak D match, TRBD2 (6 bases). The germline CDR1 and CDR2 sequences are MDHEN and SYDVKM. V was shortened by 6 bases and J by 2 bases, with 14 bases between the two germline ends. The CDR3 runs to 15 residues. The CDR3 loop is CASSPAGKAYNEQFF. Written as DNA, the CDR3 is TGTGCCAGCAGCCCGGCGGGAAAGGCCTACAATGAGCAGTTCTTC.

The CDR3 loop reads CASSPGTSGSLYEQYF. The CDR3 region has the DNA TGCGCCAGCAGCCCGGGGACTAGCGGGAGTCTTTACGAGCAGTACTTC. The chain carries TRBV5-1 and TRBJ2-7, with 14 bases lining up with TRBD2. Germline V gene data show CDR1 as SGHRS and CDR2 as YFSETQ. The CDR3 has 16 residues. Germline trimming cut 4 bases from V and 4 bases from J; bases unmatched to any gene: 7.

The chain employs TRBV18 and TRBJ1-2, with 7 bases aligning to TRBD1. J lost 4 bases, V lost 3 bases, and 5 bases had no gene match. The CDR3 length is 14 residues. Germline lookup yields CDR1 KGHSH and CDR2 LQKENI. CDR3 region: CASSPRDSSYGYTF. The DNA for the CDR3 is TGTGCCAGCTCACCGCGGGACAGCTCCTATGGCTACACCTTC.

The CDR3 sequence is CASSQGGAGLGEQYF. The DNA of the CDR3 is TGCGCCAGCAGCCAAGGGGGTGCGGGTCTTGGCGAGCAGTACTTC. The gene calls are TRBV4-3 and TRBJ2-5; perhaps TRBD2 as D (5 bases). The DNA end is more similar to TRBJ2-7, so the J call may be wrong. Per the germline V gene, CDR1 is LGHNA and CDR2 is YSLEER. The CDR3 extends over 15 amino acids.

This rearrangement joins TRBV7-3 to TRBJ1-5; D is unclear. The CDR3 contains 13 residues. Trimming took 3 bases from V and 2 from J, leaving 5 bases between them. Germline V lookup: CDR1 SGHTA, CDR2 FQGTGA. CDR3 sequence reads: CASSLGRNQPQHF. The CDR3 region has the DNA TGTGCCAGCAGCTTGGGCCGCAATCAGCCCCAGCATTTT.

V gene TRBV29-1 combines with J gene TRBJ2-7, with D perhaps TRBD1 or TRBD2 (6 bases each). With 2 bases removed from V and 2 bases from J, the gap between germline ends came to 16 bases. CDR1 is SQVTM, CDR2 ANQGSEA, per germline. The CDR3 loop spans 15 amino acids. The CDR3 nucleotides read TGCAGCGTTGAAAGAGGGGGGTGGCCGACCTACGAGCAGTACTTC. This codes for CSVERGGWPTYEQYF.

The DNA of the CDR3 is TGTGCCAGCGCCATCCACGCGGGCTCCTACGAGCAGTACTTC. Protein: CASAIHAGSYEQYF. This chain connects TRBV6-6 to TRBJ2-7; weak D call: TRBD2 (5 bases). V was pared by 8 bases and J by 0 bases, with 14 bases between. The CDR3 is 14 amino acids. The germline CDR1 and CDR2 sequences are MNHNY and SVGAGI (reference sequence).

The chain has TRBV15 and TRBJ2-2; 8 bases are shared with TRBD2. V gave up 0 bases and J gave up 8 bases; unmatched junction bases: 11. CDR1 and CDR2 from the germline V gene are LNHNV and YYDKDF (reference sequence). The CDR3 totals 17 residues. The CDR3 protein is CATSRDRPGLASGELFF. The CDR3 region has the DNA TGTGCCACCAGCAGAGATCGTCCTGGACTAGCATCAGGGGAGCTGTTTTTT.

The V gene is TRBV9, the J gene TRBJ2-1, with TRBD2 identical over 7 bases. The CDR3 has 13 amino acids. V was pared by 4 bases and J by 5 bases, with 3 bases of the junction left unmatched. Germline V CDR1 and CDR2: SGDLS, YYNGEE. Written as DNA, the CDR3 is TGTGCCAGCAGCCCTAGCGGCAACAATGAGCAGTTCTTC. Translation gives CASSPSGNNEQFF.

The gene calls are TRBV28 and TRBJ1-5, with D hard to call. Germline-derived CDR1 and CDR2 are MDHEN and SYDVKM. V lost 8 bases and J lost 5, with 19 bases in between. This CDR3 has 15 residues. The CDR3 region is CASGPSGLLYQPQHF. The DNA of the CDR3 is TGTGCCAGCGGCCCGTCGGGTCTCCTCTATCAGCCCCAGCATTTT.

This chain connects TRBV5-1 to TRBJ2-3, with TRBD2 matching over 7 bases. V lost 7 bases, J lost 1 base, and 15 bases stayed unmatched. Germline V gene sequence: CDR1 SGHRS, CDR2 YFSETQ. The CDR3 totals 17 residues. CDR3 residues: CASRKRDFQSRTDTQYF. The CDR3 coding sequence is TGCGCCAGCCGGAAGCGGGACTTCCAAAGTCGCACAGATACGCAGTATTTT.

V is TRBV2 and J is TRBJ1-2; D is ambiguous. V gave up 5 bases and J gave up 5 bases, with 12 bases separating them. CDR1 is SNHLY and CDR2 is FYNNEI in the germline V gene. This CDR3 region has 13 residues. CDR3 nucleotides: TGTGCCAGCAGTCAACATAGGATTTATGGCTACACCTTC. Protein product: CASSQHRIYGYTF. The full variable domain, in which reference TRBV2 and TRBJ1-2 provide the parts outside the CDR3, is EPEVTQTPSHQVTQMGQEVILRCVPISNHLYFYWYRQILGQKVEFLVSFYNNEISEKSEIFDDQFSVERPDGSNFTLKIRSTKLEDSAMYFCASSQHRIYGYTFGSGTRLTVV.

The CDR3 DNA is TGTGCCAGCAGTCGAAGCGGAGGGGAGCAGTACTTC. The encoded protein is CASSRSGGEQYF. This sequence joins TRBV6-5 and TRBJ2-7; D is possibly TRBD2 (6 bases). CDR3 length equals 12 residues. Germline V gives CDR1 MNHEY, CDR2 SVGAGI. Trimming shortened V by 5 bases and J by 7 bases, and 12 bases separated the two germline ends.

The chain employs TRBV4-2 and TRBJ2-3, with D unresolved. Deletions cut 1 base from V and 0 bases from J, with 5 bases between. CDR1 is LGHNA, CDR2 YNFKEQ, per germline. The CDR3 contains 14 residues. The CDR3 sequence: CASSQAVSTDTQYF. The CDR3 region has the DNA TGTGCCAGCAGCCAAGCCGTTAGCACAGATACGCAGTATTTT.

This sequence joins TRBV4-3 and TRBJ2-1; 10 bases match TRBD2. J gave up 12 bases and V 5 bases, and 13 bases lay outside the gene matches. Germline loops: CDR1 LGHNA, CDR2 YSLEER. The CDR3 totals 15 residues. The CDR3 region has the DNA TGCGCCAGCAGCACCCGGACTAGCGGCCTGTCTGGGCAGTTCTTC. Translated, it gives CASSTRTSGLSGQFF.

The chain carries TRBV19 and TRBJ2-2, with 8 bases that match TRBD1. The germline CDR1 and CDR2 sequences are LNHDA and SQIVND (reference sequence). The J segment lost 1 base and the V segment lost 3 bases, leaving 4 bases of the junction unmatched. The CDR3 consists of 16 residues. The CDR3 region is CASSIRGRGNTGELFF. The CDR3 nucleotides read TGTGCCAGTAGTATCAGGGGGCGGGGGAACACCGGGGAGCTGTTTTTT.

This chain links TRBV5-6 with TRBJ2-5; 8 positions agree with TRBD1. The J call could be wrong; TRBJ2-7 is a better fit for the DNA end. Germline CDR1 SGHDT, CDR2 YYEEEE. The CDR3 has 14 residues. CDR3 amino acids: CASSLLQGASEQYF. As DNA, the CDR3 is TGTGCCAGCAGCTTATTGCAGGGGGCCTCCGAGCAGTACTTC.

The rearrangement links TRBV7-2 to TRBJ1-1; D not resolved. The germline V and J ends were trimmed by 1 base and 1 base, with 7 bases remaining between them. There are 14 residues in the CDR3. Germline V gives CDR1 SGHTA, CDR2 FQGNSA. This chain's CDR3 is CASSLEGWNTEAFF. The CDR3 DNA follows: TGTGCCAGCAGCTTAGAAGGCTGGAACACTGAAGCTTTCTTT.

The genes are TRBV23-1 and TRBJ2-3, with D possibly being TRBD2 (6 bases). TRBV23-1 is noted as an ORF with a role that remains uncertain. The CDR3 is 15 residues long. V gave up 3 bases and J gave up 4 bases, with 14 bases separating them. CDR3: CASSQGGRVADTQYF. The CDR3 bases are TGCGCCAGCAGTCAGGGGGGAAGGGTGGCAGATACGCAGTATTTT.

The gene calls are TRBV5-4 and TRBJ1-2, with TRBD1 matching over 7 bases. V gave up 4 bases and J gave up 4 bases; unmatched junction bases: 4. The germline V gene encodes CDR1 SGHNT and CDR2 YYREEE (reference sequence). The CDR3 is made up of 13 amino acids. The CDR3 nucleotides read TGTGCCAGCAGCGAAAACAGGGGCTATGGCTACACCTTC. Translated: CASSENRGYGYTF.

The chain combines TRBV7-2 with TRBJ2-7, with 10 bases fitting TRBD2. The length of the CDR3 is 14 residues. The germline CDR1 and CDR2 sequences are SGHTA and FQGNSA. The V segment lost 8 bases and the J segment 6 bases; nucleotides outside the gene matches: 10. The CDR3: CASLVLAGVGEQYF. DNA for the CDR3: TGTGCCAGCCTTGTGCTAGCGGGAGTGGGCGAGCAGTACTTC.

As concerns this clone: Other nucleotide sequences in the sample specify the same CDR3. CDR3 amino acids: CASSVRGEETQYF. CDR3 coding DNA: TGTGCCAGCAGCGTCAGGGGAGAAGAGACCCAGTACTTC. The rearrangement uses TRBV9 and TRBJ2-5; D possibly corresponds to TRBD1 (6 bases). In germline, CDR1 is SGDLS, CDR2 YYNGEE. CDR3 length: 13 residues. Trimming shortened V by 2 bases and J by 3 bases, and 8 bases separated the two germline ends.

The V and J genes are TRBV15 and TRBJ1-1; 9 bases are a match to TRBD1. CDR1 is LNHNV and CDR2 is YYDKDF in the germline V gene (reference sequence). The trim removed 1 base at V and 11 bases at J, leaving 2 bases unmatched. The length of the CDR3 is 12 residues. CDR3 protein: CATSRVGTGAFF. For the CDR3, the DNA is TGTGCCACCAGCAGAGTAGGGACAGGGGCTTTCTTT.

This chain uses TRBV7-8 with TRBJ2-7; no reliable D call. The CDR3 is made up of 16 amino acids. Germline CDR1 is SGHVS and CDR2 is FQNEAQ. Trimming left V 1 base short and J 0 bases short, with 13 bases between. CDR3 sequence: CASSLGGWGPSYEQYF. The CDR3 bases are TGTGCCAGCAGCTTAGGAGGTTGGGGTCCCTCCTACGAGCAGTACTTC.

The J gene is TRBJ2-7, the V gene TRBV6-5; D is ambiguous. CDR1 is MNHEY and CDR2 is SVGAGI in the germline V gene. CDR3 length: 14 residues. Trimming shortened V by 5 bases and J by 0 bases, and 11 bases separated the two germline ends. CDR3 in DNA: TGTGCCAGCAGTCGAACGGGTGGCTCCTACGAGCAGTACTTC. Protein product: CASSRTGGSYEQYF.

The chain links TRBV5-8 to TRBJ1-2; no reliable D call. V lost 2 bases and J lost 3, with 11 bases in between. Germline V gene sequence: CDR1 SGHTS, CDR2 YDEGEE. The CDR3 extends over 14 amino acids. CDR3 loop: CASSFETNDYGYTF. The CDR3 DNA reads TGTGCCAGCAGCTTTGAGACAAATGACTATGGCTACACCTTC.